This T cell receptor beta chain was found in a study of beta chain features in type 1 diabetes listed by TCRdb under 2018. At the level of the whole study: Patients and healthy donors did not differ in mean age, gender distribution, total cell number or subset yield. A total of 90 million to 120 million sorted cells were examined across all samples, and a strong correlation was observed between cell number per subset and RNA yield. In the study, recently diagnosed type 1 diabetes patients and matched healthy donors were compared on the TCRB repertoires of their sorted circulating CD4+ T cell subsets. Regulatory and stem cell-like memory subsets were isolated from only 8 patients and roughly 8 healthy donors, whereas naive and central memory subsets came from all 28 donors. The investigation overall reported the following: A moderate but significant shortening of TCRB CDR3 length was observed in type 1 diabetes patients in all four CD4+ subsets. At VDJ recombination sites, type 1 diabetes patients had fewer insertions and more deleted nucleotides, which implies abnormalities in thymic rearrangement. Naive, central memory and regulatory TCRB repertoires appeared more similar among patients than among healthy donors. Because small numbers of individuals were included in the HLA sub-analyses, any influence of HLA type on TCRB rearrangement was left unresolved. Shorter templates might be favored by PCR, yet because patient and control samples were amplified and corrected together, any such skew would affect both groups equally. Because cDNA was sequenced instead of genomic DNA, activated cells with high expression could be over-represented, although the groups did not differ in activation or CD3 levels.

V and J are truncated by 4 bases and 5 bases respectively, leaving an intervening sequence of 7 bases. The CDR3 holds 11 amino acids from the cysteine to the phenylalanine. Of all the DNA, just the CDR3 is kept, 33 bases in frame from base 1. CDR1 SGHTS and CDR2 YDEGEE are derived from the germline V gene. A single peripheral blood draw of approximately 100 mL on average was collected from each donor into heparinised tubes. A BD FACSAria II and a panel including CD45RO, CCR7, CD25, CD127, CD95 and CD27 were used to sort naive, central memory, regulatory and stem cell-like memory CD4+ T cells. A purity above 95% was achieved for all sorted populations. Right away, PBMCs were isolated by Lymphoprep density gradient centrifugation and were stained directly, with no culture step. Samples were stained and sorted in pairs, with one healthy donor and one patient per experiment, so that batch effects were minimized.

The entire isolated RNA was reverse transcribed using the High Capacity cDNA Reverse Transcription Kit, and thus expressed TCRB transcripts were sequenced. Naive, central memory and regulatory T cell samples underwent deep immunoSEQ sequencing, averaging around 3.6 million total reads per sample. Sorted cells were lysed in RLT buffer and RNA was extracted with DNase-treated RNeasy Micro or Mini kits, depending on cell number. Each cell subset was processed separately to prevent cross-contamination, with patient and healthy donor samples processed together. The immunoSEQ multiplex PCR was used to amplify TCRB sequences from cDNA, yielding 87-bp fragments that span the CDR3 region. Sequencing of the amplicons was performed on the Illumina HiSeq platform. The study's own analysis went as follows. PCR bias was corrected computationally using synthetic template baselines, and reads within Hamming distance 2 were collapsed, with unmergeable singletons discarded. Reads were aligned against IMGT so that V, D and J genes, CDR3 length and insertions or deletions at six rearrangement sites could be assigned. Within each subset, clonotype counts were normalized to sorted cell number, after which true diversity and Gini coefficients were computed with the tcR R package. The overlap coefficient, calculated on TCRB nucleotide sequences, was used to quantify repertoire sharing. As a proxy for the pre-selection repertoire, out-of-frame TCRB sequences from naive cells were analyzed. The source is immuneACCESS, and TCRdb retained only in-frame sequences with V and J called. Part of the clones is not carried over; for the studies checked, unresolved V genes explain less than half of this, and the remainder is unexplained. V and J calls and clone size are as listed in that table; D and trimming were resolved from the DNA. The sample table records under 900,000 clones; about 17% of these occur just once. 0.02% to 0.03% of the sample goes to the ten largest clones.

In regard to this clone: It lacks a known antigen. Base qualities are not at hand, and no much larger clone is one base apart.

The chain joins TRBV5-8 to TRBJ2-7, with a weak D call of TRBD2 (5 bases match). The source is a woman between 18 and 29 years old in good health. Input material: naive CD4+ T cells from blood. What the cell subset or site label conveys for this sample: true naive CD4+ T cells. The DNA is TGTGCCAGCAGCGCACTAGACGAGCAGTACTTC. Its coded protein is CASSALDEQYF.